Listed here is a single T cell receptor (beta chain). These data belong to a study of blood T cells in healthy people across ages. Through a sample-barcoded 5' primer and a J-beta primer mix, a second PCR was run for about 6 to 11 cycles. MiXCR, run by TCRdb on the 5' RACE reads, gives a single entry per CDR3 protein. Among some 890,000 distinct CDR3 sequences listed, almost 30% were seen once. This same sample was also taken into another study, of T cells of mothers and their children.

This sequence originates from a woman between 35 and 50 years old in good health. The sequenced material came from blood.

The CDR3 DNA reads as TGCAGCGTCGAACCGGGTAATACGCAGTATTTT. This encodes CSVEPGNTQYF. This rearrangement joins TRBV29-1 to TRBJ2-3; D unresolved. The V end lost 6 bases, the J end lost 7 bases, and 11 bases lay between the germline ends. Per the germline V gene, CDR1 is SQVTM and CDR2 is ANQGSEA. The CDR3 loop spans 11 amino acids.